One and the same sample provided the 20 T cell receptor beta chains below, sequenced in a study of blood T cells in healthy people across ages. Using a J-beta primer mix together with a sample-barcoded 5' primer, a second PCR was run for roughly 6 to 12 cycles. One entry per CDR3 protein, called by TCRdb with MiXCR from the 5' RACE reads. The sample lists 700,000 to 1,000,000 distinct CDR3 sequences; roughly 44% were seen once. Sequenced input: blood. Source of these receptors: a man aged 55 to 70 in good health.

About this clonotype: Given a much more abundant clone one base away, this may be a read error. J is TRBJ2-1 and V is TRBV3-1, with 9 bases fitting TRBD2. V shed 7 bases and J 13 bases; nucleotides not matched to a gene: 20. The V gene's germline CDR1 is LGHDT and CDR2 YNNKEL (reference sequence). The CDR3 runs 16 residues. CDR3 in amino acids: CASKHIAGEVQETQFF. The CDR3 DNA reads TGTGCCAGCAAACATATAGCGGGGGAAGTCCAAGAGACCCAGTTCTTC.

The chain joins TRBV24-1 to TRBJ1-6; possibly TRBD1 for D (6 bases). The CDR3 spans 16 residues. Per the germline V gene, CDR1 is KGHDR and CDR2 is SFDVKD. The germline V and J ends were trimmed by 9 bases and 8 bases, with 22 bases remaining between them. This CDR3 is CATYSRGGNNDSPLHF. CDR3 DNA sequence: TGTGCCACCTACTCTAGAGGGGGGAATAATGATTCACCCCTCCACTTT.

This clonotype came up many times. V and J are TRBV7-9 and TRBJ2-7; D may correspond to TRBD1 or TRBD2 (5 bases each). Germline values: CDR1 SEHNR, CDR2 FQNEAQ (reference sequence). Trimming took 4 bases from V and 1 from J, leaving 11 bases between them. There are 14 residues in the CDR3. Written as DNA, the CDR3 is TGTGCCAGCAGCTCTCGGGACCGATCCTACGAGCAGTACTTC. Its translation: CASSSRDRSYEQYF. Full variable domain (missing parts from reference TRBV7-9 and TRBJ2-7): DTGVSQNPRHKITKRGQNVTFRCDPISEHNRLYWYRQTLGQGPEFLTYFQNEAQLEKSRLLSDRFSAERPKGSFSTLEIQRTEQGDSAMYLCASSSRDRSYEQYFGPGTRLTVT.

J is TRBJ2-1 and V is TRBV2; 12 bases map to TRBD2. CDR3 length equals 16 residues. The germline CDR1 and CDR2 sequences are SNHLY and FYNNEI. After removal of 4 bases from V and 7 bases from J, the junction contained 8 bases not matched to a gene. CDR3 DNA sequence: TGTGCCAGCAGTGGGAACCTAGCGGGGGGGCGAAATGAGCAGTTCTTC. As protein: CASSGNLAGGRNEQFF.

This clonotype appeared many times. This chain joins TRBV9 and TRBJ1-2, with D tentatively TRBD1 (5 bases). V lost 0 bases and J 8 bases, leaving 8 bases between the germline ends. This CDR3 contains 12 residues. Germline V gives CDR1 SGDLS, CDR2 YYNGEE. CDR3 DNA sequence: TGTGCCAGCAGCGTAGAGTGGGGGGGCTACACCTTC. Its translation is CASSVEWGGYTF.

This clonotype was detected only a few times. V gene TRBV9 combines with J gene TRBJ2-5, with D tentatively TRBD1 (6 bases). The DNA end is more similar to TRBJ2-7, so the J call may be wrong. Germline-derived CDR1 and CDR2 are SGDLS and YYNGEE. The CDR3 has 16 amino acids. The CDR3 nucleotides read TGTGCCAGCAGCGTAGCACCAACAGGGCCCCGAGGCGAGCAGTACTTC. Translation: CASSVAPTGPRGEQYF.

The chain has TRBV5-5 and TRBJ1-2; no clear D gene. The CDR3 contains 13 residues. The germline V and J ends were trimmed by 4 bases and 6 bases, with 13 bases remaining between them. Per the germline V gene, CDR1 is SGHKS and CDR2 is YYEKEE (reference sequence). Here the CDR3 DNA reads TGTGCCAGCAGCGTGGAGGGCATCGATGGCTACACCTTC. It encodes CASSVEGIDGYTF. Combining the CDR3 with reference TRBV5-5 and TRBJ1-2 gives the whole variable domain DAGVTQSPTHLIKTRGQQVTLRCSPISGHKSVSWYQQVLGQGPQFIFQYYEKEERGRGNFPDRFSARQFPNYSSELNVNALLLGDSALYLCASSVEGIDGYTFGSGTRLTVV.

This clonotype was found a few times. The V gene is TRBV4-3, the J gene TRBJ2-1; 7 bases map to TRBD1. CDR1 is LGHNA, CDR2 YSLEER, per germline. The length of the CDR3 is 15 residues. Unmatched junction bases numbered 6, after V lost 1 base and J lost 6 bases. The CDR3 nucleotides are TGCGCCAGCAGCCAAGGACAGGGCCCCAGCAATGAGCAGTTCTTC. Translation gives CASSQGQGPSNEQFF.

As concerns this clonotype: One junction end does not reproduce the germline sequence, and a read error may be involved. This chain uses TRBV12-3 or TRBV12-4 with TRBJ2-1; TRBD1 is a possible D gene (6 bases). The CDR3 runs 13 residues. CDR3 protein: CVSSLSGAGEQFF. The CDR3 nucleotides are TGTGTCAGCAGTTTGTCAGGGGCAGGGGAGCAGTTCTTC.

This clonotype was counted only a few times. V and J are TRBV5-1 and TRBJ2-7; D possibly corresponds to TRBD2 (5 bases). Trimming shortened V by 4 bases and J by 0 bases, and 8 bases separated the two germline ends. The CDR3 runs 13 residues. CDR1 is SGHRS and CDR2 is YFSETQ in the germline V gene. This CDR3 reads CASSMEASYEQYF. The CDR3 nucleotides read TGCGCCAGCAGCATGGAGGCCTCCTACGAGCAGTACTTC.

This clonotype was recorded at least ten times. The rearrangement joins TRBV29-1 to TRBJ2-1; D uncertain. Germline-derived CDR1 and CDR2 are SQVTM and ANQGSEA. V lost 5 bases to trimming and J lost 3 bases, with 11 bases between them. The CDR3 runs 13 residues. The CDR3 loop reads CSVKGINYNEQFF. The CDR3 nucleotides read TGCAGCGTTAAGGGAATCAACTACAATGAGCAGTTCTTC.

The chain is built from TRBV11-2 and TRBJ2-4; D is uncertain. The J call could be wrong; TRBJ2-7 is a better fit for the DNA end. CDR3 length: 13 residues. The germline gives CDR1 SGHAT, CDR2 FQNNGV. Here the CDR3 reads CASSLELRGEQYF. The CDR3 DNA sequence: TGTGCCAGCAGCTTAGAGTTGAGAGGCGAGCAGTACTTC.

This clonotype came up a few times. The CDR3 loop is CATSRNPGRETQYF. CDR3 nucleotide sequence: TGTGCCACCAGCAGGAATCCGGGTCGGGAGACCCAGTACTTC. The genes are TRBV15 and TRBJ2-5; D remains unclear. This CDR3 is built from 14 residues. Trimming cost V 3 bases and J 5 bases, with 13 bases left between them. Per the germline V gene, CDR1 is LNHNV and CDR2 is YYDKDF (reference sequence).

The V and J genes are TRBV5-1 and TRBJ2-3; D is possibly TRBD2 (6 bases). Germline values: CDR1 SGHRS, CDR2 YFSETQ. The CDR3 is made up of 15 amino acids. V lost 2 bases, J lost 6 bases, and 16 bases lay in between. CDR3: CASSFGRRTTDTQYF. The CDR3 DNA sequence: TGCGCCAGCAGCTTCGGACGGAGGACTACGGATACGCAGTATTTT. The entire variable domain, with the rest obtained from reference TRBV5-1 and TRBJ2-3, is as follows: KAGVTQTPRYLIKTRGQQVTLSCSPISGHRSVSWYQQTPGQGLQFLFEYFSETQRNKGNFPGRFSGRQFSNSRSEMNVSTLELGDSALYLCASSFGRRTTDTQYFGPGTRLTVL.

This chain connects TRBV13 to TRBJ2-1; D is perhaps TRBD2 (5 bases). The V end lost 1 base, the J end lost 13 bases, and 14 bases lay between the germline ends. The CDR3 contains 13 residues. Looked up from germline, CDR1 is PRHDT and CDR2 is FYEKMQ (reference sequence). CDR3 sequence reads: CASSLALAESQFF. CDR3 coding DNA: TGTGCCAGCAGCTTAGCCCTAGCTGAAAGTCAGTTCTTC.

This clonotype has a handful of counts. The chain links TRBV4-3 to TRBJ2-7, with 7 bases identical to TRBD1. Germline lookup yields CDR1 LGHNA and CDR2 YSLEER. With 1 base clipped from V and 3 bases from J, the junction kept 12 bases outside the gene matches. The CDR3 spans 17 residues. CDR3 DNA sequence: TGCGCCAGCAGCCAAGTAACTATAAGACAGGGTCTCTACGAGCAGTACTTC. Encoded protein: CASSQVTIRQGLYEQYF.

The genes are TRBV4-3 and TRBJ1-6; D remains ambiguous. This CDR3 has 13 amino acids. Germline V gene data show CDR1 as LGHNA and CDR2 as YSLEER. Trimming took 0 bases from V and 13 from J, leaving 10 bases between them. The CDR3 loop reads CASSQDRQRPLHF. The CDR3 DNA reads TGCGCCAGCAGCCAAGATCGCCAGCGTCCCCTCCACTTT.

This clonotype appeared a few times. The chain employs TRBV28 and TRBJ1-6; D not certain. The germline V and J ends were trimmed by 7 bases and 3 bases, with 10 bases remaining between them. Germline V gives CDR1 MDHEN, CDR2 SYDVKM. CDR3 length: 14 amino acids. This CDR3 reads CASKAGDYNSPLHF. The CDR3 region has the DNA TGTGCCAGCAAAGCAGGAGACTATAATTCACCCCTCCACTTT.

This clonotype was counted at least ten times. This chain links TRBV7-3 with TRBJ2-7, with a weak D call TRBD1 (5 bases). This CDR3 is built from 14 residues. Germline V gene data show CDR1 as SGHTA and CDR2 as FQGTGA. Trimming stripped 5 bases from V and 5 bases from J, with 16 bases between. Here the CDR3 reads CASSPGHQTDEQYF. CDR3 coding DNA: TGTGCCAGCAGCCCCGGACACCAGACAGACGAGCAGTACTTC.

This rearrangement joins TRBV7-9 to TRBJ1-1; a possible D gene is TRBD1 (5 bases). The CDR3 is 13 amino acids. V was shortened by 0 bases and J by 7 bases, with 9 bases between the two germline ends. Germline CDR1 and CDR2: SEHNR and FQNEAQ (reference sequence). CDR3 protein: CASSLAGESEAFF. Here the CDR3 DNA reads TGTGCCAGCAGCTTAGCGGGGGAGAGTGAAGCTTTCTTT.